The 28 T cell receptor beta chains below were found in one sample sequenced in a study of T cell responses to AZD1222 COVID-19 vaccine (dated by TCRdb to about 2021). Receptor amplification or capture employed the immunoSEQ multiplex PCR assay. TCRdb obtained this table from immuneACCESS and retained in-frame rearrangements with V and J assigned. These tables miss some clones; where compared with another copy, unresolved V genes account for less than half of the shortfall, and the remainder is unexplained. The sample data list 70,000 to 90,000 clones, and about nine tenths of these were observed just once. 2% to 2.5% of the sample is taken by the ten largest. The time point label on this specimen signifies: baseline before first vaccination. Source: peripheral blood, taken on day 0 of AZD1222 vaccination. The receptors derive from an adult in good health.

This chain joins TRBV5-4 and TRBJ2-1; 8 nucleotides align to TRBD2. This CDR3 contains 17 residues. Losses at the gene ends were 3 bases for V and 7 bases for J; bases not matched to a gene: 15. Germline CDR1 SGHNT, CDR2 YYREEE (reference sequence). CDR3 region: CASSSSGLRGAGNEQFF. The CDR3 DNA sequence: TGTGCCAGCAGCTCCTCGGGATTGCGGGGGGCGGGTAATGAGCAGTTCTTC.

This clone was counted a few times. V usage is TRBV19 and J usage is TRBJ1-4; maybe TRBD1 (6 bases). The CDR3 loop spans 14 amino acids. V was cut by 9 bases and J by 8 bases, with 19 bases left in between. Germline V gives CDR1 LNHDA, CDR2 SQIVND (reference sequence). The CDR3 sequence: CASPATWGGEKLFF. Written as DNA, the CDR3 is TGTGCCAGCCCCGCAACCTGGGGGGGCGAAAAACTGTTTTTT.

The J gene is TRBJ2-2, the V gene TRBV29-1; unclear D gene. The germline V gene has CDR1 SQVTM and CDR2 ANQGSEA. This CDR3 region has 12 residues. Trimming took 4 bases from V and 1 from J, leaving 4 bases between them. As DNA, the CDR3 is TGCAGCGTTGCATGGAACACCGGGGAGCTGTTTTTT. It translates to CSVAWNTGELFF.

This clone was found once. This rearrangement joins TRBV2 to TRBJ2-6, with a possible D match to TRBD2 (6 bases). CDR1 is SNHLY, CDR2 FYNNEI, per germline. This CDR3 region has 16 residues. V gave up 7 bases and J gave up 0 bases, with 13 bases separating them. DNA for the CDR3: TGTGCCAGCATTCGGGAGAGACACTCTGGGGCCAACGTCCTGACTTTC. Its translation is CASIRERHSGANVLTF.

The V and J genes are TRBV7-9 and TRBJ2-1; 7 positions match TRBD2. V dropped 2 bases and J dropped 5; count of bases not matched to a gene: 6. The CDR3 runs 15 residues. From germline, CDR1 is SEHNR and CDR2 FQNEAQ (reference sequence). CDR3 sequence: CASSLLGTTNNEQFF. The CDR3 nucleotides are TGTGCCAGCAGCTTACTAGGGACTACCAACAATGAGCAGTTCTTC.

CDR3 in DNA: TGTGCCTGGAGTCTCCCGGACAGGGTCAACTACGAGCAGTACTTC. It specifies CAWSLPDRVNYEQYF. The chain joins TRBV30 to TRBJ2-7, with TRBD1 identical over 8 bases. V lost 2 bases, J lost 3 bases, and 9 bases stayed unmatched. CDR3 length: 15 amino acids. Germline assignment: CDR1 GTSNPN and CDR2 SVGIG (reference sequence).

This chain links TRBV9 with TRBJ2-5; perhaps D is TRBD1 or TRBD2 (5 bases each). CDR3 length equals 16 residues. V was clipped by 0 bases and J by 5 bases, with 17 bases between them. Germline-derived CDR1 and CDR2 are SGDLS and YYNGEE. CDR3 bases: TGTGCCAGCAGCGTAGGCCTAGCACGGGGCGGGGAGACCCAGTACTTC. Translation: CASSVGLARGGETQYF. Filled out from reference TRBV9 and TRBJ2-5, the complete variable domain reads DSGVTQTPKHLITATGQRVTLRCSPRSGDLSVYWYQQSLDQGLQFLIQYYNGEERAKGNILERFSAQQFPDLHSELNLSSLELGDSALYFCASSVGLARGGETQYFGPGTRLLVL.

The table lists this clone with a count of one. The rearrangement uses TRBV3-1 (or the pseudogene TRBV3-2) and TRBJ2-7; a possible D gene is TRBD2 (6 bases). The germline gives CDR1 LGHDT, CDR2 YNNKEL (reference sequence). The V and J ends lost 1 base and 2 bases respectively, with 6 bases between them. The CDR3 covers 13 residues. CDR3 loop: CASSQGTTYEQYF. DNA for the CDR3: TGTGCCAGCAGCCAAGGGACTACCTACGAGCAGTACTTC.

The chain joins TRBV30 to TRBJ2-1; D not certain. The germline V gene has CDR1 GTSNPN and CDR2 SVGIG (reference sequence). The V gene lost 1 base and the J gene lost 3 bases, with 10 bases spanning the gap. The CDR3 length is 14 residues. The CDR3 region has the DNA TGTGCCTGGAGTGGCAGCACCTTCTACAATGAGCAGTTCTTC. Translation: CAWSGSTFYNEQFF.

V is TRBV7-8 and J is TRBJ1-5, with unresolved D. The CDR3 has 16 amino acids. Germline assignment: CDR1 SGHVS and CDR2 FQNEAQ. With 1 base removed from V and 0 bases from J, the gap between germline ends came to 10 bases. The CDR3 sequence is CASSLVGIYSNQPQHF. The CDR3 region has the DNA TGTGCCAGCAGCTTAGTTGGGATATATAGCAATCAGCCCCAGCATTTT.

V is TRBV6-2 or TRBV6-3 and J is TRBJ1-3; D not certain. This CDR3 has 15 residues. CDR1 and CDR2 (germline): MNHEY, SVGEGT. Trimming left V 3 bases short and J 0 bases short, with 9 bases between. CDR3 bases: TGTGCCAGCAGTTATGTCGCCAGCTCTGGAAACACCATATATTTT. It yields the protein CASSYVASSGNTIYF.

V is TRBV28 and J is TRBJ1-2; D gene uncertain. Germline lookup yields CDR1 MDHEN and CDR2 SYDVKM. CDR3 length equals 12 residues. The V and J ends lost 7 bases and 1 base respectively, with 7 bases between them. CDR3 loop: CASIGNNYGYTF. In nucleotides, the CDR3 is TGTGCCAGCATTGGCAATAACTATGGCTACACCTTC.

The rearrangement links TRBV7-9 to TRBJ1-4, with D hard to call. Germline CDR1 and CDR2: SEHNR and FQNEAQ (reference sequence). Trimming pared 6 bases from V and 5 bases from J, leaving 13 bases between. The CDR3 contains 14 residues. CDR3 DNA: TGTGCCAGCAGTTTGACGTCTCTGAATGAAAAACTGTTTTTT. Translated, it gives CASSLTSLNEKLFF.

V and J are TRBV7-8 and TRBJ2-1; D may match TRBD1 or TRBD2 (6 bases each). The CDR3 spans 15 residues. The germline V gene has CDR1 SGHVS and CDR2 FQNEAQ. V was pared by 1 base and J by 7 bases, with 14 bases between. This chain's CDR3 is CASSLEGGTINEQFF. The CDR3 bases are TGTGCCAGCAGCTTAGAGGGGGGAACTATTAATGAGCAGTTCTTC.

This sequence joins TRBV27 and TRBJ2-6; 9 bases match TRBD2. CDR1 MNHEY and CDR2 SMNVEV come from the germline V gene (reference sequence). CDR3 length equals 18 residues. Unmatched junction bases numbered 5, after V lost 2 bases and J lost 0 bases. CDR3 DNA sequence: TGTGCCAGCAGTTTAGGGCTAGCGGGGCTCTCTGGGGCCAACGTCCTGACTTTC. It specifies CASSLGLAGLSGANVLTF.

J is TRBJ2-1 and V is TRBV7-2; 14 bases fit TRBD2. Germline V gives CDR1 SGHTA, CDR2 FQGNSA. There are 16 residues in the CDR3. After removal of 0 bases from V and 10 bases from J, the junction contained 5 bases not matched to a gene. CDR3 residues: CASSLARLAGGREQFF. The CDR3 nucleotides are TGTGCCAGCAGCTTAGCGAGACTAGCGGGGGGGCGAGAGCAGTTCTTC.

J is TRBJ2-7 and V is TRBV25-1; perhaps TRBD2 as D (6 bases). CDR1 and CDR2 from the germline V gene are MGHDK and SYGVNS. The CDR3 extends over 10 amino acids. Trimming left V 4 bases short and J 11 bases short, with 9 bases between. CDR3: CASSGGEKYF. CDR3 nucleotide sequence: TGTGCCAGCAGTGGGGGGGAGAAGTACTTC.

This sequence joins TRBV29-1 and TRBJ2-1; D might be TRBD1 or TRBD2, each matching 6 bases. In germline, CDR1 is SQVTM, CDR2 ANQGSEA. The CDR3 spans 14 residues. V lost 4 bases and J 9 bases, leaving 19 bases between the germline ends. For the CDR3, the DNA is TGCAGCGTTGGCTTGGTTCAGGGGAGGATTGAGCAGTTCTTC. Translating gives CSVGLVQGRIEQFF.

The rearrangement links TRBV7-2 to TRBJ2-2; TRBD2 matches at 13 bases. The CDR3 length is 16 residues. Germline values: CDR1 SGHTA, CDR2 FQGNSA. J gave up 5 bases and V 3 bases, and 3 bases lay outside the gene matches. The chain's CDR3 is CASSLGLAGWTGELFF. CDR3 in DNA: TGTGCCAGCAGCTTGGGACTAGCGGGGTGGACCGGGGAGCTGTTTTTT.

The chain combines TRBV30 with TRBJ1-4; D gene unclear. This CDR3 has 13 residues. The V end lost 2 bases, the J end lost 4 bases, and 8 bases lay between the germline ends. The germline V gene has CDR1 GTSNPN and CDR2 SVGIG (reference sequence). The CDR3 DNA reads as TGTGCCTGGAGTTACGGGCATAATGAAAAACTGTTTTTT. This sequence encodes CAWSYGHNEKLFF.

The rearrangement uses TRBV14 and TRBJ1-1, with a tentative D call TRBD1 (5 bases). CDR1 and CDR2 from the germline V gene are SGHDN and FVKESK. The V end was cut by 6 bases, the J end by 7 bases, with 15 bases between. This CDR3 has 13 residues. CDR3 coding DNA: TGTGCCAGCAGTCAGACCCAGGGCGGTGAAGCTTTCTTT. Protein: CASSQTQGGEAFF.

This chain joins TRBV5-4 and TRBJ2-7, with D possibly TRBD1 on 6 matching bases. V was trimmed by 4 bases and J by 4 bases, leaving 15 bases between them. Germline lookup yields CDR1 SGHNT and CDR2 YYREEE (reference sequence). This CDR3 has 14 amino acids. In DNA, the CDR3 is TGTGCCAGCAGCCCCTACAGGGAAAATTACGAGCAGTACTTC. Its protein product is CASSPYRENYEQYF.

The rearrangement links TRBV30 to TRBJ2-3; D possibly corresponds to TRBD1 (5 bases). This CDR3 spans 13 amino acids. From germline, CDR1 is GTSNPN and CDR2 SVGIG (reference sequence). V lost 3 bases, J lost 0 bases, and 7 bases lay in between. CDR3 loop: CAWRQGSTDTQYF. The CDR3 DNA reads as TGTGCCTGGAGGCAGGGCAGCACAGATACGCAGTATTTT. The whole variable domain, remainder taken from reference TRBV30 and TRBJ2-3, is SQTIHQWPATLVQPVGSPLSLECTVEGTSNPNLYWYRQAAGRGLQLLFYSVGIGQISSEVPQNLSASRPQDRQFILSSKKLLLSDSGFYLCAWRQGSTDTQYFGPGTRLTVL.

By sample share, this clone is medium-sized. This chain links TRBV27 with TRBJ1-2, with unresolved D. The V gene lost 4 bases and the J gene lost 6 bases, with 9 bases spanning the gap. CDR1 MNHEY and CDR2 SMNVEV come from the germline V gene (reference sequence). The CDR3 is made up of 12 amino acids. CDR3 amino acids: CASSSTADGYTF. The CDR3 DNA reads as TGTGCCAGCAGTTCCACGGCTGATGGCTACACCTTC.

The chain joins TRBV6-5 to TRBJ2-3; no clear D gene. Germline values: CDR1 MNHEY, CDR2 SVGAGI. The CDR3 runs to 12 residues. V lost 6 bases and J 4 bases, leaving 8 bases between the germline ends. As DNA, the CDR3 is TGTGCCAGCAGATCGGTCGCAGATACGCAGTATTTT. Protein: CASRSVADTQYF.

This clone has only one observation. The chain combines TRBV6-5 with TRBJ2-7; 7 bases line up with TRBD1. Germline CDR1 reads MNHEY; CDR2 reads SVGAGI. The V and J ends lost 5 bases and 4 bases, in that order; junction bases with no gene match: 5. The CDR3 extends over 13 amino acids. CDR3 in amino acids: CASSLGTDYEQYF. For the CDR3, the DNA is TGTGCCAGCAGTCTCGGGACAGATTACGAGCAGTACTTC.

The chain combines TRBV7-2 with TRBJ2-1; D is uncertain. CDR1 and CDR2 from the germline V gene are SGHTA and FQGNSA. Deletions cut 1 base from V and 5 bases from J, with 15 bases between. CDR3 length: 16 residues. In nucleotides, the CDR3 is TGTGCCAGCAGCTTAGAGGAACTTTGGAGAGACAATGAGCAGTTCTTC. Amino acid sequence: CASSLEELWRDNEQFF.

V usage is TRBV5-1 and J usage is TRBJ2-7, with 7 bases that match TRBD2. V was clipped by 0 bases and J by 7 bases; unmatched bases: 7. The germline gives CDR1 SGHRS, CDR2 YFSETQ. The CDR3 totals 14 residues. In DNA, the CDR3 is TGCGCCAGCAGCTTGGCTAGCGGATCCTTGGAGCAGTACTTC. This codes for CASSLASGSLEQYF.